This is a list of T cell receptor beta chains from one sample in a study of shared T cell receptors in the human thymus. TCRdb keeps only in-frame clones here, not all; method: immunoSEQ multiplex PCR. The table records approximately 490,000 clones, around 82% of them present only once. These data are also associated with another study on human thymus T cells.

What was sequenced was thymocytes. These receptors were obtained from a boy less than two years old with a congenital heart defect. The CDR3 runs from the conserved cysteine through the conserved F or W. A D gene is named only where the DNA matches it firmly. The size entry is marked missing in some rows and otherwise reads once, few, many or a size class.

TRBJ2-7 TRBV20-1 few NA CSARVDEQYF TGCAGTGCTCGGGTTGACGAGCAGTACTTC
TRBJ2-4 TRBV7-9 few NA CASRGLAKNIQYF TGTGCCAGCAGAGGACTAGCCAAAAACATTCAGTACTTC
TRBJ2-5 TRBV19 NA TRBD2 CASSIGGGVAVQETQYF TGTGCCAGTAGTATAGGGGGAGGGGTAGCGGTACAAGAGACCCAGTACTTC
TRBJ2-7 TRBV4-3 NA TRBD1 CASSQRPGQSYEQYF TGCGCCAGCAGCCAAAGACCGGGACAGAGTTACGAGCAGTACTTC
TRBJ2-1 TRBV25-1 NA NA CASSEDRERTHNEQFF TGTGCCAGCAGTGAAGATCGGGAGAGGACACACAATGAGCAGTTCTTC
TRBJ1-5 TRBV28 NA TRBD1 CASSLGQGDLNQPQHF TGTGCCAGCAGTTTAGGGCAGGGGGATCTTAATCAGCCCCAGCATTTT
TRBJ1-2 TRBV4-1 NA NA CASSQACDGYTF TGCGCCAGCAGCCAAGCATGTGATGGCTACACCTTC
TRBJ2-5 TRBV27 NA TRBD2 CASRELAGGPGTQYF TGTGCCAGCAGGGAACTAGCGGGAGGGCCGGGGACCCAGTACTTC
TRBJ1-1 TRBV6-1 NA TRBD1 CASSLHRGTEAFF TGTGCCAGCAGTCTGCACAGGGGAACTGAAGCTTTCTTT
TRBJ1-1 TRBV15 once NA CATSRLKEGDTEAFF TGTGCCACCAGCAGGCTAAAGGAAGGGGATACTGAAGCTTTCTTT
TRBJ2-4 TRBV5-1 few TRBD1 CASSGDRGRNIQYF TGCGCCAGCAGCGGAGACAGGGGGAGGAACATTCAGTACTTC
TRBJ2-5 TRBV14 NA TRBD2 CASSPGTTETQYF TGTGCCAGCAGCCCCGGGACTACGGAGACCCAGTACTTC
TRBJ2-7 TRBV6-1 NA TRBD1 CASSEGSGTDYEQYF TGTGCCAGCAGTGAAGGTTCCGGGACAGACTACGAGCAGTACTTC
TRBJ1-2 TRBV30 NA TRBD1 CAWSVRDRDNYGYTF TGTGCCTGGAGTGTAAGGGACAGGGACAACTATGGCTACACCTTC
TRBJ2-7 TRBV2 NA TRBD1 CASSEMSSGTGSPYEQYF TGTGCCAGCAGTGAAATGTCGTCCGGGACAGGGTCCCCCTACGAGCAGTACTTC
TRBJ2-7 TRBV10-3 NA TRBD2 CAISDPGLAGVVSSYEQYF TGTGCCATCAGTGACCCGGGACTAGCGGGAGTAGTAAGCTCCTACGAGCAGTACTTC
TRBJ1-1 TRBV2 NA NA CASTKGAVETEAFF TGTGCCAGCACCAAAGGGGCCGTTGAGACTGAAGCTTTCTTT
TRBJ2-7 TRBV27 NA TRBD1 CASSIGTGRYEQYF TGTGCCAGCAGTATAGGGACAGGGCGATACGAGCAGTACTTT
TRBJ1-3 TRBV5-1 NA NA CASSREARIGNTIYF TGCGCCAGCAGCCGGGAGGCGAGAATTGGAAACACCATATATTTT
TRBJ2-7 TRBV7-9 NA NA CASSLDRARVYEQYF TGTGCCAGCAGCTTAGACAGGGCGAGAGTCTACGAGCAGTACTTC
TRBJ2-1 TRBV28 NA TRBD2 CASSPGAGGNYDEQFF TGTGCCAGCAGCCCCGGGGCGGGAGGGAACTACGATGAGCAGTTCTTC
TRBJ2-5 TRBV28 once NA CASSPQGTETQYF TGTGCCAGCAGTCCCCAGGGGACAGAGACCCAGTACTTC
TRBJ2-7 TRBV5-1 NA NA CASSHDTYEQYF TGCGCCAGCAGCCACGACACGTACGAGCAGTACTTC
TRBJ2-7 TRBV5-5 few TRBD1 CASSIGTGFYEQYF TGTGCCAGCAGCATAGGGACAGGGTTCTACGAGCAGTACTTC
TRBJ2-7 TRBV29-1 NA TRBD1 CSVPGQGEVYEQYF TGCAGCGTTCCTGGACAGGGAGAGGTCTACGAGCAGTACTTC
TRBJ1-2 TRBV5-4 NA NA CASSLDEAARGYGYTF TGTGCCAGCAGCTTGGATGAAGCAGCGCGTGGCTATGGCTACACCTTC
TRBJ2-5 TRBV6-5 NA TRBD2 CAASGTSGSGETQYF TGTGCCGCCAGCGGGACTAGCGGGAGTGGAGAGACCCAGTACTTC
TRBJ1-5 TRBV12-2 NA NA CASRLEYRPERNNQPQHF TGTGCAAGTCGCTTAGAGTACAGACCTGAACGAAACAATCAGCCCCAGCATTTT
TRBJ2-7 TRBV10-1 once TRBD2 CASSELHQGGGGLSYEQYF TGCGCCAGCAGTGAGTTGCATCAGGGCGGGGGGGGACTAAGCTACGAGCAGTACTTC
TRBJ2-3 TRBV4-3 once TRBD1 CASSQVGTGTGAPDTQYF TGCGCCAGCAGCCAAGTGGGAACCGGGACAGGGGCCCCAGATACGCAGTATTTT
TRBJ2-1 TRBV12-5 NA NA CASGSSTIQGPRDEQFF TGTGCTAGTGGTTCCAGCACGATCCAAGGACCCAGGGATGAGCAGTTCTTC
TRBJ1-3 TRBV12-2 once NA CASRLDRQGPGNTIYF TGTGCAAGTCGCTTAGACCGACAGGGACCGGGAAACACCATATATTTT
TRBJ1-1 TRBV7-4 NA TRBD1 CASSYRDRHTEAFF TGTGCCAGCAGCTACCGGGACAGGCACACTGAAGCTTTCTTT
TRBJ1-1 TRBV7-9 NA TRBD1 CASSPRDSLQKNTEAFF TGTGCCAGCAGCCCCAGGGACAGCTTACAAAAGAACACTGAAGCTTTCTTT
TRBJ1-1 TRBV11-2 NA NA CASSFSVSTEAFF TGTGCCAGCAGCTTTTCCGTGAGCACTGAAGCTTTCTTT
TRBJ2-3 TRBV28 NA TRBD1 CASSPGQGIDTQYF TGTGCCAGCAGCCCGGGACAGGGGATAGATACGCAGTATTTT
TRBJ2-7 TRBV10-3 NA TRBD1 CAISESNRDRGYEQYF TGTGCCATCAGTGAGTCAAACCGGGACAGGGGCTACGAGCAGTACTTC
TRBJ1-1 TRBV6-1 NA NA CASSPYRLNTEAFF TGTGCCAGCAGTCCTTACAGGCTGAACACTGAAGCTTTCTTT
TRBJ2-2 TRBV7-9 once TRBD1 CASSLTIPGQGSTGELFF TGTGCCAGCAGCCTTACTATTCCGGGACAGGGGTCCACCGGGGAGCTGTTTTTT
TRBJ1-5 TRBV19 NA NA CASSIDAGSTYSNQPQHF TGTGCCAGTAGTATAGATGCAGGGTCCACGTATAGCAATCAGCCCCAGCATTTT
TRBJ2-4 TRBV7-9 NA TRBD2 CASSSLKSLAGANIQYF TGTGCCAGCAGCTCTCTGAAATCGTTAGCGGGAGCGAACATTCAGTACTTC
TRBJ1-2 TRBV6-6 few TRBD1 CASRNGTGYDGYTF TGTGCCAGCAGGAACGGGACAGGGTATGATGGCTACACCTTC